A single sample gave rise to the 17 T cell receptor beta chains below, sequenced in a study of blood T cells in healthy people across ages. With a J-beta primer mix and a sample-barcoded 5' primer, a second PCR ran roughly 6 to 11 cycles. TCRdb re-derived calls from the 5' RACE reads in MiXCR, one entry per CDR3 protein. The sample lists 600,000 to 800,000 distinct CDR3 sequences; under 25% were seen once. The sample consisted of blood. The receptors originated from a man aged 70 or older in good health.

This clonotype was detected only a few times. The chain combines TRBV7-3 with TRBJ2-1; D tentatively fits TRBD1 or TRBD2 (7 bases each). This CDR3 has 15 amino acids. V was pared by 1 base and J by 4 bases, with 11 bases between. Per germline, CDR1 SGHTA and CDR2 FQGTGA. CDR3 region: CASSLRQGGYNEQFF. The DNA for the CDR3 is TGTGCCAGCAGCTTAAGACAGGGAGGGTACAATGAGCAGTTCTTC.

This clonotype was counted between two and nine times. V is TRBV29-1 and J is TRBJ2-5, with TRBD2 matching over 7 bases. Germline assignment: CDR1 SQVTM and CDR2 ANQGSEA. The CDR3 length is 13 residues. The V segment lost 4 bases and the J segment 5 bases; nucleotides outside the gene matches: 7. CDR3 sequence: CSVAAGERETQYF. The CDR3 DNA reads as TGCAGCGTTGCGGCGGGAGAAAGGGAGACCCAGTACTTC.

CDR3 amino acids: CSVGGSENIQYF. The CDR3 coding sequence is TGCAGCGTTGGAGGGAGTGAAAACATTCAGTACTTC. The chain couples TRBV29-1 to TRBJ2-4; maybe TRBD2 (5 bases). The germline V gene has CDR1 SQVTM and CDR2 ANQGSEA. V gave up 4 bases and J gave up 5 bases, with 9 bases separating them. This CDR3 has 12 amino acids.

This sequence joins TRBV20-1 and TRBJ1-2, with D uncertain. V lost 3 bases and J 3 bases, leaving 11 bases between the germline ends. In germline, CDR1 is DFQATT, CDR2 SNEGSKA (reference sequence). The CDR3 is made up of 13 amino acids. As DNA, the CDR3 is TGCAGTGCTAGGACTTCCGAAGACTATGGCTACACCTTC. It specifies CSARTSEDYGYTF.

This clonotype came up many times. The chain employs TRBV20-1 and TRBJ1-2; possible D gene TRBD1, 5 bases. V lost 3 bases to trimming and J lost 0 bases, with 20 bases between them. Germline V lookup: CDR1 DFQATT, CDR2 SNEGSKA (reference sequence). The CDR3 contains 17 residues. CDR3 region: CSASPRTYSQSNYGYTF. The CDR3 DNA follows: TGCAGTGCTAGCCCGAGGACATATAGCCAGTCTAACTATGGCTACACCTTC.

This clonotype was counted between two and nine times. V gene TRBV27 combines with J gene TRBJ2-1; 9 nucleotides align to TRBD2. The CDR3 contains 14 residues. V was clipped by 9 bases and J by 9 bases; unmatched bases: 12. CDR1 is MNHEY and CDR2 is SMNVEV in the germline V gene (reference sequence). DNA of the CDR3: TGTGCCAGTACCAGAGTTGGCGGGAGGGTTGAGCAGTTCTTC. Encoded protein: CASTRVGGRVEQFF.

This clonotype was seen a handful of times. The V gene is TRBV19, the J gene TRBJ2-1; perhaps D is TRBD1 or TRBD2 (5 bases each). The CDR3 loop spans 12 amino acids. The V end lost 7 bases, the J end lost 7 bases, and 11 bases lay between the germline ends. CDR1 and CDR2 from the germline V gene are LNHDA and SQIVND (reference sequence). CDR3 DNA: TGTGCCAGTACCCTCGAGGGGAATGAGCAGTTCTTC. It yields the protein CASTLEGNEQFF. Using reference TRBV19 and TRBJ2-1 for the parts outside the CDR3, the full variable domain is DGGITQSPKYLFRKEGQNVTLSCEQNLNHDAMYWYRQDPGQGLRLIYYSQIVNDFQKGDIAEGYSVSREKKESFPLTVTSAQKNPTAFYLCASTLEGNEQFFGPGTRLTVL.

The J gene is TRBJ2-5, the V gene TRBV9, with 9 bases matching TRBD1. V was clipped by 0 bases and J by 2 bases; unmatched bases: 8. The CDR3 is 17 residues long. The germline V gene has CDR1 SGDLS and CDR2 YYNGEE. The CDR3 reads CASSVAGSGTGQETQYF. The CDR3 bases are TGTGCCAGCAGCGTAGCTGGGTCCGGGACAGGGCAAGAGACCCAGTACTTC.

The genes are TRBV2 and TRBJ2-5, with unresolved D. The assigned J gene may be wrong: the sequence end matches TRBJ2-7 better. Per germline, CDR1 SNHLY and CDR2 FYNNEI. This CDR3 is 12 amino acids long. CDR3 in amino acids: CASSEQAGEQYF. The CDR3 DNA follows: TGTGCCAGCAGTGAACAGGCCGGCGAGCAGTACTTC.

CDR3 bases: TGTGCCAGCACCTTGACAGGGGCAGATACGCAGTATTTT. It specifies CASTLTGADTQYF. J is TRBJ2-3 and V is TRBV28; the match to TRBD1 covers 8 bases. CDR1 and CDR2 (germline): MDHEN, SYDVKM. The CDR3 runs 13 residues. V dropped 7 bases and J dropped 4; count of bases not matched to a gene: 4.

This clonotype showed up just a few times. This rearrangement joins TRBV24-1 to TRBJ2-3; D assignment may be TRBD1 or TRBD2 (7 bases each). This CDR3 is built from 18 residues. Germline loops: CDR1 KGHDR, CDR2 SFDVKD. V lost 7 bases, J lost 4 bases, and 26 bases lay in between. The chain's CDR3 is CATSQGGASGKTADTQYF. The CDR3 region has the DNA TGTGCCACCAGCCAGGGGGGGGCTAGCGGAAAGACAGCAGATACGCAGTATTTT.

There are a few counts of this clonotype. The J gene is TRBJ2-6, the V gene TRBV20-1, with D unclear. From germline, CDR1 is DFQATT and CDR2 SNEGSKA (reference sequence). The CDR3 is 14 amino acids. V lost 5 bases, J lost 2 bases, and 10 bases lay in between. The chain's CDR3 is CSAEPFPGANVLTF. In DNA form, the CDR3 reads TGCAGTGCTGAACCATTCCCTGGGGCCAACGTCCTGACTTTC.

This clonotype was counted only a few times. The gene calls are TRBV4-3 and TRBJ2-5; D may be TRBD2 (6 bases). The CDR3 has 16 amino acids. Per germline, CDR1 LGHNA and CDR2 YSLEER. Between the trimmed V and J ends, which lost 0 bases and 2 bases, there was a span of 13 bases. CDR3 DNA sequence: TGCGCCAGCAGCCAAGACATCGGGACTCCACAAGAGACCCAGTACTTC. Protein product: CASSQDIGTPQETQYF.

The chain couples TRBV28 to TRBJ2-7, with D maybe TRBD2 (6 bases). The germline V and J ends were trimmed by 7 bases and 2 bases, with 18 bases remaining between them. This CDR3 is 15 amino acids long. Germline-derived CDR1 and CDR2 are MDHEN and SYDVKM. CDR3 loop: CASIPAGSIAYEQYF. The CDR3 DNA is TGTGCCAGCATCCCCGCCGGGAGTATCGCCTACGAGCAGTACTTC.

This clonotype was detected a few times. This sequence joins TRBV4-1 and TRBJ2-1; TRBD1 might be the D (5 bases). The germline gives CDR1 MGHRA, CDR2 YSYEKL. CDR3 size: 16 residues. Trimming cost V 3 bases and J 3 bases, with 15 bases left between them. The CDR3 loop reads CASSQAVRQNYNEQFF. CDR3 nucleotides: TGCGCCAGCAGCCAGGCGGTGAGACAGAACTACAATGAGCAGTTCTTC.

This sequence joins TRBV20-1 and TRBJ2-5; 11 bases are a match to TRBD2. The assigned J gene may be wrong: the sequence end matches TRBJ2-1 better. The germline V gene has CDR1 DFQATT and CDR2 SNEGSKA (reference sequence). CDR3 length: 15 residues. The CDR3 DNA reads TGCAGTGCCGAATTAGCGGGAGGGCCGGTTAATGAGCAGTTCTTC. It encodes CSAELAGGPVNEQFF.

About this clonotype itself: A much larger clone differs by one base, so this may be a read error. Because it lacks the conserved phenylalanine or tryptophan at the end, this CDR3 is likely a read error. V and J are TRBV5-1 and TRBJ2-6; TRBD1 is a possible D gene (5 bases). Germline V gene sequence: CDR1 SGHRS, CDR2 YFSETQ. The CDR3 runs to 16 residues. V was clipped by 0 bases and J by 0 bases, with 7 bases between them. CDR3 residues: CASSLGQSSGANVLTY. CDR3 nucleotides: TGCGCCAGCAGCTTGGGACAGTCCTCTGGGGCCAACGTCCTGACTTAC.